The clone carrying this T cell receptor (beta chain) was recorded at least ten times. Its matching antigen is unknown. TCRdb re-derived calls from the 5' RACE reads in MiXCR, one entry per CDR3 protein. The table includes hundreds of thousands of distinct CDR3 sequences, roughly 6.2% detected once. The CDR3 is made up of 16 amino acids. V lost 4 bases and J lost 6; bases outside the gene matches: 8. The germline V gene has CDR1 SGHRS and CDR2 YFSETQ. This record comes from a study of identical twins. Study findings and constraints: Twins showed weaker excess sharing in their beta out-of-frame sequences.

The gene calls are TRBV5-1 and TRBJ2-2; 11 bases line up with TRBD1. Specimen: naive T cells sorted from blood. The clonotype was recovered from a man younger than 35 in good health. The CDR3 nucleotides read TGCGCCAGCAGCGGCCTGGACAGGGGGCGTCCCGGGGAGCTGTTTTTT. This codes for CASSGLDRGRPGELFF.